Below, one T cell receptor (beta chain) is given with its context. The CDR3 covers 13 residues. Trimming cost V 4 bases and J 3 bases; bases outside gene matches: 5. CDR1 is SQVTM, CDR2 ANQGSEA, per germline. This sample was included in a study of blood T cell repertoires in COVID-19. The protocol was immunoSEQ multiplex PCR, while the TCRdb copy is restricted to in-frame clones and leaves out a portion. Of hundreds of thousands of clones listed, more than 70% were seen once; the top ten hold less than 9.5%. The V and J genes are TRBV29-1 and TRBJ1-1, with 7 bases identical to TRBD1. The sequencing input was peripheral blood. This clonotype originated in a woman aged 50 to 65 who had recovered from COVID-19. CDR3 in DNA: TGCAGCGTTGGCACCACAGGGGACACTGAAGCTTTCTTT. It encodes CSVGTTGDTEAFF.